This T cell receptor beta chain was recorded in a study of cytomegalovirus exposure and HLA in healthy donors. Germline-derived CDR1 and CDR2 are MNHNY and SVGAGI (reference sequence). This CDR3 is built from 11 residues. Trimming cost V 6 bases and J 13 bases; bases outside gene matches: 6. This PCR relied on a set of 60 Vbeta primers and 13 Jbeta primers. The repertoire was sequenced with immunoSEQ multiplex PCR; TCRdb's copy has only in-frame clones and lacks some. The sample consists of 180,000 or so clones, 60% to 80% of them appearing once. Findings of the study overall: Roughly uniform depth of sequencing across donors was assumed in presence/absence analyses. The likely origin of a cluster of highly shared sequence variants was a sequencing artifact. HLA alleles were associated with some 16,000 TCR beta sequences in a later analysis at 0.05 false discovery rate.

With regard to this clone: Its antigen remains unknown.

This chain links TRBV6-6 with TRBJ2-1; 7 bases align to TRBD2. Sequenced sample: PBMCs. The clonotype was recovered from a woman in her forties in good health and CMV-seropositive. CDR3 amino acids: CASSIRDYQFF. The DNA of the CDR3 is TGTGCCAGCAGCATCCGGGACTATCAGTTCTTC.